The T cell receptor beta chain described here comes from a study of blood T cell repertoires in COVID-19. About the research overall: The United States, Italy and Spain provided the acute and convalescent COVID-19 samples. The analysed material was cDNA or gDNA that came from T cells, B-cell-depleted T cells, or PBMCs.

CDR1 is MDHEN, CDR2 SYDVKM, per germline. The CDR3 is made up of 14 amino acids. The V end was cut by 8 bases, the J end by 0 bases, with 8 bases between. In the original workflow: Cell counts per sample came from amplifying reference gene primers. Produced via immunoSEQ multiplex PCR; TCRdb's table is partial and in-frame only. V, J and clone size are those of that table, while D and trimming were read from the DNA. This table has about 140,000 clones, 80% to 85% appearing once. V and J are TRBV28 and TRBJ2-6, with D uncertain. The clonotype was recovered from a woman aged 55 to 70 with acute or convalescent COVID-19. The sequenced sample was peripheral blood. This CDR3 is CASERSSGANVLTF. CDR3 nucleotide sequence: TGTGCCAGCGAGAGGAGCTCTGGGGCCAACGTCCTGACTTTC.